Below are 5 T cell receptor beta chains sequenced from a single sample in a study of cytomegalovirus exposure and HLA in healthy donors. 13 Jbeta primers and 60 Vbeta primers were used for the PCR. The method was immunoSEQ multiplex PCR; TCRdb's version includes in-frame clones alone and lacks a portion of them. The data show hundreds of thousands of clones, just under 80% seen once. The sequenced sample was PBMCs. The receptors here all came from a boy aged 5-17 years in good health and CMV-seronegative.

V usage is TRBV5-1 and J usage is TRBJ2-5, with 10 bases fitting TRBD2. Near its end, the DNA agrees better with TRBJ2-7, so the J call may be wrong. CDR1 is SGHRS, CDR2 YFSETQ, per germline. The CDR3 has 16 residues. DNA of the CDR3: TGCGCCAGCAGCTTGGGTCTAGCGGGAGTCTCCTACGAGCAGTACTTC. Translation: CASSLGLAGVSYEQYF.

The chain links TRBV11-2 to TRBJ1-3, with a weak D call TRBD1 (6 bases). This CDR3 has 17 amino acids. V was cut by 2 bases and J by 0 bases, with 14 bases left in between. Germline CDR1 SGHAT, CDR2 FQNNGV. The CDR3 sequence: CASSLRNLGASGNTIYF. In nucleotides, the CDR3 is TGTGCCAGCAGCTTAAGGAACTTGGGGGCCTCTGGAAACACCATATATTTT.

This clone was found once. The CDR3 loop reads CASSLGLPAGSREQYF. CDR3 in DNA: TGTGCCAGCAGCTTAGGCCTTCCAGCGGGGTCGAGGGAGCAGTACTTC. The chain uses TRBV13 and TRBJ2-7; 7 nucleotides match TRBD2. The CDR3 is made up of 16 amino acids. The ends lost 0 bases at V and 7 bases at J; junction bases unmatched: 12. Germline CDR1 and CDR2: PRHDT and FYEKMQ (reference sequence). Full variable domain (missing parts from reference TRBV13 and TRBJ2-7): AAGVIQSPRHLIKEKRETATLKCYPIPRHDTVYWYQQGPGQDPQFLISFYEKMQSDKGSIPDRFSAQQFSDYHSELNMSSLELGDSALYFCASSLGLPAGSREQYFGPGTRLTVT.

The rearrangement joins TRBV4-1 to TRBJ2-5; 11 nucleotides line up with TRBD2. The J segment lost 5 bases and the V segment lost 2 bases, leaving 4 bases of the junction unmatched. The CDR3 length is 15 residues. CDR1 and CDR2 from the germline V gene are MGHRA and YSYEKL. CDR3 DNA sequence: TGCGCCAGCAGCCAACCGGGACTAGCGGAGGAGACCCAGTACTTC. Protein product: CASSQPGLAEETQYF.

This chain uses TRBV7-9 with TRBJ1-1, with TRBD1 matching 7 bases. The CDR3 is 14 amino acids. Germline V gene data show CDR1 as SEHNR and CDR2 as FQNEAQ (reference sequence). J lost 3 bases, V lost 5 bases, and 6 bases had no gene match. CDR3 coding DNA: TGTGCCAGCAGCCGTTCCACAGGGGACACTGAAGCTTTCTTT. Protein sequence: CASSRSTGDTEAFF. Supplemented by reference TRBV7-9 and TRBJ1-1, the full variable domain reads DTGVSQNPRHKITKRGQNVTFRCDPISEHNRLYWYRQTLGQGPEFLTYFQNEAQLEKSRLLSDRFSAERPKGSFSTLEIQRTEQGDSAMYLCASSRSTGDTEAFFGQGTRLTVV.